This T cell receptor beta chain was documented in a study of long-term antiretroviral therapy in people with HIV. Study background: First collections came about a decade before the 2015 immediate-ART recommendation. Whole-study findings and limits: Diversity rose after ART but stayed below transplant donor controls. Repertoire dominance by clones expanded before ART was seen at all time points. CDR3 lengths in HIV samples spanned a narrower range than controls.

The CDR3 extends over 18 amino acids. The junction had 21 bases not matched to a gene; V was cut back by 7 bases and J by 4 bases. Per germline, CDR1 MDHEN and CDR2 SYDVKM. A note on this clone: What it binds is not known.

This was the immunoSEQ v3.0 assay at survey level. The repertoire was sequenced with immunoSEQ multiplex PCR; TCRdb's copy has only in-frame clones and lacks some. Of over 30,000 clones listed, about 90% were seen once; the top ten hold approximately 13%. The genes are TRBV28 and TRBJ1-2, with 7 nucleotides matching TRBD1. The sequence came from a man aged 18 to 30 with HIV. This material consisted of unsorted PBMCs, taken 1.1 years after starting antiretroviral therapy. The CDR3, as DNA: TGTGCCAGCAACAGGTTGGGGGTCGGGGACAGAAGCTTCTATGGCTACACCTTC. Translation gives CASNRLGVGDRSFYGYTF.